These T cell receptor beta chains were read from a single sample in a study of blood T cell repertoires in COVID-19. Clones were read by immunoSEQ multiplex PCR, and TCRdb kept only the in-frame ones, dropping some. This table has a few hundred thousand clones, about four fifths appearing once. Sequencing was performed on peripheral blood. These receptors all come from a man under 40 who had recovered from COVID-19. Each CDR3 is given with its conserved first and last residue. Fields, in order: J gene, V gene, clone size, D gene, CDR3 DNA, CDR3 protein. A D gene is named only where the DNA matches it firmly. Clone size is not always given. Where it is, it says once, few, many or a class for expanded clones.

>TRBJ2-7|TRBV19|NA|NA
TGTGCCAGCGGCGACACGGTGGGGCTCGAGCAGTACTTC
CASGDTVGLEQYF
>TRBJ2-2|TRBV19|NA|NA
TGTGCCAGTAGTATAGTCGCCGGGGAGCTGTTTTTT
CASSIVAGELFF
>TRBJ2-7|TRBV5-4|NA|NA
TGTGCCAGCAGCTTGGGAACAGGGCCCTACGAGCAGTACTTC
CASSLGTGPYEQYF
>TRBJ1-4|TRBV4-1|NA|NA
TGCGCCAGCAGCCAGTGGGGACTCAACAATGAAAAACTGTTTTTT
CASSQWGLNNEKLFF
>TRBJ2-1|TRBV11-2|NA|TRBD1
TGTGCCAGCAGCCTAGACAGGGCGTCCTACAATGAGCAGTTCTTC
CASSLDRASYNEQFF
>TRBJ1-2|TRBV10-3|NA|TRBD1
TGTGCCATCAGGGGGACAGGGGGCACAGATGGCTACACCTTC
CAIRGTGGTDGYTF
>TRBJ2-5|TRBV5-1|NA|TRBD2
TGCGCCAGCAGCCGGGGACTAGCGGGGCAAGAGACCCAGTACTTC
CASSRGLAGQETQYF
>TRBJ2-7|TRBV6-5|NA|TRBD1
TGTGCCAGCAGAAGGGACAGCCGTATCGAGCAGTACTTC
CASRRDSRIEQYF
>TRBJ2-5|TRBV12-5|NA|NA
TGTGCTAGTGGTTTGGTACAGGGATCCCTGGAGACCCAGTACTTC
CASGLVQGSLETQYF
>TRBJ2-5|TRBV7-8|NA|NA
TGTGCCAGCAGCCGGGTGGGGCGGTCGGGGACCCAGTACTTC
CASSRVGRSGTQYF
>TRBJ2-3|TRBV27|NA|TRBD2
TGTGCCAGCAGTCCCTGGACTAGCGGGGGGGCAACAGATACGCAGTATTTT
CASSPWTSGGATDTQYF
>TRBJ2-2|TRBV9|NA|TRBD2
TGTGCCAGCAGCGCCCGTTGGGGACTACCTGCGAACACCGGGGAGCTGTTTTTT
CASSARWGLPANTGELFF
>TRBJ1-4|TRBV19|NA|TRBD1
TGTGCCAGTAGTAGACAGGGGATCGAAAAACTGTTTTTT
CASSRQGIEKLFF
>TRBJ1-1|TRBV9|few|NA
TGTGCCAGCAGCGCGACTCTCACTGAAGCTTTCTTT
CASSATLTEAFF
>TRBJ2-1|TRBV11-2|NA|TRBD1
TGTGCCAGCAGCGTCGTCCCGGGACAGCAATTCAATGAGCAGTTCTTC
CASSVVPGQQFNEQFF
>TRBJ2-7|TRBV10-2|NA|NA
TGCGCCAGCAGTAACGGACAGTCCTACGAGCAGTACTTC
CASSNGQSYEQYF
>TRBJ2-3|TRBV9|NA|NA
TGTGCCAGCAGCGTATCCGGGAATCTCCATACGCAGTATTTT
CASSVSGNLHTQYF
>TRBJ2-5|TRBV7-7|NA|TRBD2
TGTGCCAGCAGCTTAGGGGGACTAGCTTTGGAGACCCAGTACTTC
CASSLGGLALETQYF
>TRBJ2-1|TRBV9|NA|NA
TGTGCCAGCAGCCCAGACGGAGGTACCCACCGTGAGCAGTTCTTC
CASSPDGGTHREQFF
>TRBJ2-7|TRBV6-5|NA|NA
TGTGCCAGCGCCAGGCCAGAGTCCTACGAGCAGTACTTC
CASARPESYEQYF
>TRBJ2-5|TRBV10-3|NA|NA
TGTGCCATCAGTGACGGTGAGACCCAGTACTTC
CAISDGETQYF
>TRBJ1-6|TRBV27|NA|NA
TGTGCCAGCAGTCTACGGACAGATTATTATAATTCACCCCTCCACTTT
CASSLRTDYYNSPLHF
>TRBJ2-1|TRBV28|NA|NA
TGTGCCAGCAGTTTATACGGTTCCAATGAGCAGTTCTTC
CASSLYGSNEQFF
>TRBJ1-1|TRBV27|many|NA
TGTGCCAGCAGTTTCCTAAAGAACACTGAAGCTTTCTTT
CASSFLKNTEAFF
>TRBJ2-1|TRBV19|NA|TRBD1
TGTGCCAGTGGGGACAGGGGGCGCCTAGGAGAGCAGTTCTTC
CASGDRGRLGEQFF
>TRBJ2-3|TRBV6-4|few|TRBD2
TGTGCCAGCAGTGAAGCGGGGGGCACAGATACGCAGTATTTT
CASSEAGGTDTQYF
>TRBJ2-7|TRBV29-1|NA|TRBD2
TGCAGCGTTGACGGCTACGGGGGGGTGGACGAGCAGTACTTC
CSVDGYGGVDEQYF
>TRBJ1-1|TRBV5-5|NA|TRBD1
TGTGCCAGCAGCTCGGCCCCCGGCCAGGGGGTTTTGGGGACTGAAGCTTTCTTT
CASSSAPGQGVLGTEAFF
>TRBJ1-1|TRBV28|NA|NA
TGTGCCACCCTCCGGGCCCTCCAAAGGGAGGCTTTCTTT
CATLRALQREAFF